This T cell receptor (beta chain) appears in the sequencing data of a study of blood T cell repertoires in COVID-19. The CDR3 is 11 residues long. The V gene's germline CDR1 is MDHEN and CDR2 SYDVKM. Original processing methods: For nucleated cells, counts were estimated from reference gene primer amplification. Repertoires were generated with immunoSEQ multiplex PCR, while TCRdb's copy carries only in-frame clones and drops some. V and J calls and clone size are as listed in that table; D and trimming were resolved from the DNA. The sample shows 60,000 to 90,000 clones, roughly 70% of them seen only once.

The specimen sequenced was peripheral blood. This TCR came from a human donor with acute or convalescent COVID-19. The donor label of this sample is uncertain. This rearrangement joins TRBV28 to TRBJ1-6; D remains unclear. The CDR3 sequence is CASGEEAPLHF. The CDR3 nucleotides are TGTGCTAGCGGGGAGGAGGCACCCCTCCACTTT.